What follows are 18 T cell receptor beta chains derived from one specimen sequenced in a study of T cell responses to AZD1222 COVID-19 vaccine (TCRdb year 2021). The library was obtained by the immunoSEQ multiplex PCR assay. TCRdb obtained this table from immuneACCESS and retained in-frame rearrangements with V and J assigned. These tables miss some clones; where compared with another copy, unresolved V genes account for less than half of the shortfall, and the remainder is unexplained. The sample table holds about 150,000 clones, of which approximately 89% were seen once. The top ten hold less than 1.5% of the sample. What this sample's time point label stands for: about 28 days (+/-7) after the second vaccine dose. The sequencing used peripheral blood, collected 28 days after the second AZD1222 dose. These receptor sequences come from an adult who received the AZD1222 COVID-19 vaccine.

The chain carries TRBV25-1 and TRBJ1-2; TRBD1 is a possible D gene (5 bases). Germline V lookup: CDR1 MGHDK, CDR2 SYGVNS. Trimming removed 5 bases at V and 3 bases at J, with 19 bases between. The CDR3 has 16 residues. The DNA of the CDR3 is TGTGCCAGCAGTTCACCGACCGGGGGTGATTACTATGGCTACACCTTC. This sequence encodes CASSSPTGGDYYGYTF.

V and J are TRBV29-1 and TRBJ2-3; TRBD2 is a possible D gene (5 bases). The V gene lost 1 base and the J gene lost 0 bases, with 11 bases spanning the gap. The CDR3 loop spans 15 amino acids. Germline CDR1 reads SQVTM; CDR2 reads ANQGSEA. This CDR3 reads CSVEGERPSTDTQYF. CDR3 in DNA: TGCAGCGTTGAAGGGGAGAGACCGAGCACAGATACGCAGTATTTT.

This clone has only one observation. This chain uses TRBV3-1 (or the pseudogene TRBV3-2) with TRBJ2-1, with 14 nucleotides matching TRBD2. The CDR3 runs 17 residues. CDR1 and CDR2 (germline): LGHDT, YNNKEL (reference sequence). The J segment lost 4 bases and the V segment lost 4 bases, leaving 6 bases of the junction unmatched. The CDR3: CASSPRTSGGRYNEQFF. In DNA form, the CDR3 reads TGTGCCAGCAGCCCCCGGACTAGCGGGGGGCGATACAATGAGCAGTTCTTC.

The chain recombines TRBV12-5 with TRBJ2-2; TRBD2 is a possible D gene (7 bases). The CDR3 is made up of 15 amino acids. V lost 6 bases and J lost 0, with 11 bases in between. Per germline, CDR1 LGHNT and CDR2 FRNRAP. CDR3 sequence reads: CASGRGGPNTGELFF. The CDR3, as DNA: TGTGCTAGTGGCCGCGGGGGCCCGAACACCGGGGAGCTGTTTTTT.

The V gene is TRBV9, the J gene TRBJ2-7; D could derive from TRBD1 or TRBD2 (7 bases each). The V gene lost 2 bases and the J gene lost 2 bases, with 14 bases spanning the gap. CDR1 and CDR2 from the germline V gene are SGDLS and YYNGEE. CDR3 length: 15 residues. This CDR3 reads CASSVSGTATYEQYF. In nucleotides, the CDR3 is TGTGCCAGCAGCGTGAGCGGGACAGCTACCTACGAGCAGTACTTC.

The chain combines TRBV2 with TRBJ1-4, with 10 bases matching TRBD1. Germline-derived CDR1 and CDR2 are SNHLY and FYNNEI. The J segment lost 4 bases and the V segment lost 5 bases, leaving 7 bases of the junction unmatched. The CDR3 extends over 16 amino acids. The CDR3 is CASSLGTGDFNEKLFF. The CDR3 nucleotides read TGTGCCAGCAGTCTTGGGACAGGGGACTTTAATGAAAAACTGTTTTTT.

V usage is TRBV6-5 and J usage is TRBJ1-2; D gene ambiguous. V gave up 6 bases and J gave up 6 bases, with 17 bases separating them. The germline V gene encodes CDR1 MNHEY and CDR2 SVGAGI. The CDR3 is 14 amino acids. The CDR3 sequence: CASSSGGLGDGYTF. CDR3 sequence (DNA): TGTGCCAGCAGCTCGGGAGGGCTAGGCGATGGCTACACCTTC.

This chain joins TRBV7-2 and TRBJ2-3, with D tentatively TRBD2 (9 bases). This CDR3 is built from 15 residues. The germline CDR1 and CDR2 sequences are SGHTA and FQGNSA. V was clipped by 5 bases and J by 4 bases, with 16 bases between them. The chain's CDR3 is CASSQGAGGPDTQYF. CDR3 in DNA: TGTGCCAGCAGCCAGGGGGCGGGAGGGCCAGATACGCAGTATTTT.

The rearrangement joins TRBV25-1 to TRBJ1-3; D uncertain. This CDR3 has 14 residues. CDR1 and CDR2 (germline): MGHDK, SYGVNS. The V gene lost 7 bases and the J gene lost 0 bases, with 10 bases spanning the gap. CDR3 amino acids: CASMGADSGNTIYF. Here the CDR3 DNA reads TGTGCCAGCATGGGCGCCGACTCTGGAAACACCATATATTTT.

The rearrangement links TRBV29-1 to TRBJ2-7; 7 nucleotides agree with TRBD2. The germline gives CDR1 SQVTM, CDR2 ANQGSEA. The V gene end was trimmed by 4 bases and the J gene end by 5 bases; junction bases not matched to a gene: 11. This CDR3 comprises 14 residues. CDR3: CSVVMGGSFDEQYF. The CDR3, as DNA: TGCAGCGTTGTCATGGGCGGGAGTTTCGACGAGCAGTACTTC.

The chain links TRBV7-9 to TRBJ1-1; TRBD1 might be the D (6 bases). Germline values: CDR1 SEHNR, CDR2 FQNEAQ (reference sequence). V dropped 5 bases and J dropped 1 base, with 11 bases sitting between them. There are 14 residues in the CDR3. The CDR3 spells CASSRGQRNTEAFF. The CDR3 DNA follows: TGTGCCAGCAGCCGTGGACAGAGGAACACTGAAGCTTTCTTT.

A single count supports this clone. The chain carries TRBV14 and TRBJ1-2; D ambiguous. This CDR3 region has 10 residues. Trimming removed 11 bases at V and 7 bases at J, with 11 bases between. Germline-derived CDR1 and CDR2 are SGHDN and FVKESK. In nucleotides, the CDR3 is TGTGCCGCTAAGGGTTGTGGCTACACCTTC. Its protein is CAAKGCGYTF.

The chain recombines TRBV18 with TRBJ2-3; 7 nucleotides line up with TRBD2. The CDR3 is 14 amino acids. Trimming at V came to 2 bases and at J to 1 base, leaving 0 bases not matched to a gene. CDR1 and CDR2 from the germline V gene are KGHSH and LQKENI. The CDR3 protein is CASSPTSGTDTQYF. The CDR3 nucleotides are TGTGCCAGCTCACCAACTAGCGGCACAGATACGCAGTATTTT.

This rearrangement joins TRBV18 to TRBJ1-1, with TRBD1 matching over 10 bases. The CDR3 has 15 amino acids. Losses at the gene ends were 5 bases for V and 3 bases for J; bases not matched to a gene: 6. The germline gives CDR1 KGHSH, CDR2 LQKENI. The CDR3 DNA is TGTGCCAGCTCAAAGATCGGACAGGGGGACACTGAAGCTTTCTTT. Translated: CASSKIGQGDTEAFF.

V is TRBV28 and J is TRBJ1-2; 9 bases align to TRBD1. The CDR3 is made up of 17 amino acids. CDR1 and CDR2 (germline): MDHEN, SYDVKM. Losses at the gene ends were 4 bases for V and 4 bases for J; bases not matched to a gene: 13. The CDR3 loop is CASSSFTGGPTTYGYTF. The CDR3 DNA sequence: TGTGCCAGCAGTTCCTTTACAGGGGGCCCAACGACCTATGGCTACACCTTC.

The V and J genes are TRBV6-1 and TRBJ2-2, with 7 positions matching TRBD2. The CDR3 contains 17 residues. Germline trimming cut 1 base from V and 4 bases from J; bases unmatched to any gene: 9. Germline V gene sequence: CDR1 MNHNS, CDR2 SASEGT. DNA of the CDR3: TGTGCCAGCAGTGAAGGCGGGGGAGGGTATAGCACCGGGGAGCTGTTTTTT. Protein product: CASSEGGGGYSTGELFF.

The rearrangement joins TRBV27 to TRBJ1-4; maybe TRBD1 (5 bases). In germline, CDR1 is MNHEY, CDR2 SMNVEV (reference sequence). The V end was cut by 0 bases, the J end by 0 bases, with 11 bases between. The CDR3 runs to 17 residues. The CDR3 sequence: CASSLSGEGATNEKLFF. The DNA for the CDR3 is TGTGCCAGCAGTTTATCGGGGGAGGGTGCAACTAATGAAAAACTGTTTTTT.

The chain employs TRBV2 and TRBJ2-1, with D possibly TRBD2 on 6 matching bases. There are 15 residues in the CDR3. V lost 8 bases and J lost 2, with 16 bases in between. The germline gives CDR1 SNHLY, CDR2 FYNNEI. The CDR3 sequence is CASHQTRTTYNEQFF. DNA of the CDR3: TGTGCCAGCCACCAAACCCGGACTACCTACAATGAGCAGTTCTTC.